This entry is about one TCR beta chain. CD45RO-negative cells were positively selected for CCR7, leaving out terminally differentiated effector memory CD45RA+ cells. The sample belongs to a study of shared clonotypes between healthy human individuals. Clones were sequenced by immunoSEQ multiplex PCR, and TCRdb holds only the in-frame ones, with some missing. The data contain approximately 2,200,000 clones, roughly 91% of them singletons. This CDR3 spans 13 amino acids. The V gene's germline CDR1 is MGHRA and CDR2 YSYEKL. V was trimmed by 10 bases and J by 5 bases, leaving 17 bases between them. The rearrangement links TRBV4-1 to TRBJ2-5; D is possibly TRBD1 or TRBD2 (5 bases each). The TCR was taken from a man between 18 and 35 years old in good health. Some clones in this sample may be carry-over from other donors' samples. The sample comprised naive CD8+ T cells from PBMCs. CDR3 sequence (DNA): TGCGCCACCGGGGACCCCCGAGGGGAGACCCAGTACTTC. Amino acid sequence: CATGDPRGETQYF.